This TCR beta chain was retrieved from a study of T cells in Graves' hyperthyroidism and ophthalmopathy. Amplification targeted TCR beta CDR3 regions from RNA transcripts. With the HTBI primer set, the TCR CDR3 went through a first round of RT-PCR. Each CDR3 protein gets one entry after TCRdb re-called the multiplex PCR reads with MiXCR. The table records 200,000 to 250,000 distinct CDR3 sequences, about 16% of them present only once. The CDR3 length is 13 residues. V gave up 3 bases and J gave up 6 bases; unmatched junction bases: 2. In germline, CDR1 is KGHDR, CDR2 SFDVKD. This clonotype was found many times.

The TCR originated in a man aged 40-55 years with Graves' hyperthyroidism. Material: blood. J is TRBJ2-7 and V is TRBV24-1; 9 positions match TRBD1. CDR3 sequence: CATSDETGGEQYF. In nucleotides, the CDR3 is TGTGCCACCAGTGATGAGACAGGGGGCGAGCAGTACTTC.